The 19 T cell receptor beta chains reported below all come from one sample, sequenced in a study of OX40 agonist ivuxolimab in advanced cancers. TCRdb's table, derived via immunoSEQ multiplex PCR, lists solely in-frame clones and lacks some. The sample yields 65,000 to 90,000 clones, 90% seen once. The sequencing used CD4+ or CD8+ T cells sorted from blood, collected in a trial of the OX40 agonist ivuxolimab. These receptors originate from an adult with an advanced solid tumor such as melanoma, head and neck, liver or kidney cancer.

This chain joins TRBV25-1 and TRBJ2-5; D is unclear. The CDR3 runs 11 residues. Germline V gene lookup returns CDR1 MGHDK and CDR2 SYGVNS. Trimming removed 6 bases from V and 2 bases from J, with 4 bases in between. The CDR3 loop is CASSLQETQYF. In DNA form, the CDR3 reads TGTGCCAGCAGCCTACAAGAGACCCAGTACTTC.

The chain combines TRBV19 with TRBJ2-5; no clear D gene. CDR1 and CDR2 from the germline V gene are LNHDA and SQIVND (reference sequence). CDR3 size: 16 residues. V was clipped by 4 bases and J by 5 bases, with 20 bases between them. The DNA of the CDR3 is TGTGCCAGTAGTACTACCGGACCCGGCCGAAGGGAGACCCAGTACTTC. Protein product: CASSTTGPGRRETQYF.

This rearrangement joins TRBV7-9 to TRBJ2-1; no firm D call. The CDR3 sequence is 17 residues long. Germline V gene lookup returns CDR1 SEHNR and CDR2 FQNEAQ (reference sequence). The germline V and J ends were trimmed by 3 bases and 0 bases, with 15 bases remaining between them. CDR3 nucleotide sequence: TGTGCCAGCAGCTTCCAGAGTGGATTAAGCTCCTACAATGAGCAGTTCTTC. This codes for CASSFQSGLSSYNEQFF.

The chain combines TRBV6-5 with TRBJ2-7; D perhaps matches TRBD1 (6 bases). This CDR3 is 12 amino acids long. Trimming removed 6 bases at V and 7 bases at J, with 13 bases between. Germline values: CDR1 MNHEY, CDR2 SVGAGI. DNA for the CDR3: TGTGCCAGCAGCAACAGGGTTAGGGAGCAGTACTTC. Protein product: CASSNRVREQYF.

Here the CDR3 DNA reads TGTGCCAGCAGTTTATCCCCAGGGGTAGGCACTGAAGCTTTCTTT. Translated: CASSLSPGVGTEAFF. V gene TRBV27 combines with J gene TRBJ1-1; weak D call: TRBD1 (6 bases). The CDR3 spans 15 residues. The V end lost 0 bases, the J end lost 4 bases, and 12 bases lay between the germline ends. The germline CDR1 and CDR2 sequences are MNHEY and SMNVEV (reference sequence).

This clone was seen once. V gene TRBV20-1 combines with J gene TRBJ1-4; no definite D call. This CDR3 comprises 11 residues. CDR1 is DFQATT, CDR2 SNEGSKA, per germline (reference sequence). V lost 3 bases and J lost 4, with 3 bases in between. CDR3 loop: CSARFNEKLFF. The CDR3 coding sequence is TGCAGTGCTAGGTTTAATGAAAAACTGTTTTTT.

CDR3 amino acids: CAISGSPGRLDTEAFF. DNA for the CDR3: TGTGCCATCAGTGGATCCCCAGGAAGGTTGGACACTGAAGCTTTCTTT. V and J are TRBV10-3 and TRBJ1-1; D unclear. V lost 4 bases and J 3 bases, leaving 18 bases between the germline ends. Germline V gene lookup returns CDR1 ENHRY and CDR2 SYGVKD. The CDR3 has 16 amino acids.

The CDR3 is CASNLGLEETQYF. The CDR3 DNA sequence: TGTGCCAGCAACCTGGGACTAGAAGAGACCCAGTACTTC. The chain links TRBV9 to TRBJ2-5, with 8 bases matching TRBD2. Germline CDR1 is SGDLS and CDR2 is YYNGEE. J was trimmed by 3 bases and V by 6 bases; bases with no gene match: 4. The CDR3 has 13 residues.

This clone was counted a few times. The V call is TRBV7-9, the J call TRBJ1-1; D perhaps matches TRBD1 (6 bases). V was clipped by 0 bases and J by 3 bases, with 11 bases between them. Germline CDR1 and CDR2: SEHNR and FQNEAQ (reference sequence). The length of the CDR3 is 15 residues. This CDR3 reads CASSLARGGDTEAFF. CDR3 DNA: TGTGCCAGCAGCTTAGCCAGGGGAGGAGACACTGAAGCTTTCTTT. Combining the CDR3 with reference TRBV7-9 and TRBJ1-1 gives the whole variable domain DTGVSQNPRHKITKRGQNVTFRCDPISEHNRLYWYRQTLGQGPEFLTYFQNEAQLEKSRLLSDRFSAERPKGSFSTLEIQRTEQGDSAMYLCASSLARGGDTEAFFGQGTRLTVV.

The CDR3 sequence: CASSEKGARAGPSTDTQYF. DNA of the CDR3: TGTGCCAGCAGTGAAAAGGGGGCTAGGGCGGGACCTAGCACAGATACGCAGTATTTT. V gene TRBV6-1 combines with J gene TRBJ2-3; perhaps TRBD1 as D (7 bases). This CDR3 is built from 19 residues. CDR1 and CDR2 from the germline V gene are MNHNS and SASEGT. V was pared by 2 bases and J by 0 bases, with 21 bases between.

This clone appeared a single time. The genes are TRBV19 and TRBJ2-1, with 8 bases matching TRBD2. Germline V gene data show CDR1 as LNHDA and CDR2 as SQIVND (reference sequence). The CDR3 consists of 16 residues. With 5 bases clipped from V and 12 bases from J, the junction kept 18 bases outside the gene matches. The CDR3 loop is CASSPPGTRDVVAQFF. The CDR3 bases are TGTGCCAGTAGTCCCCCCGGGACTAGGGACGTTGTGGCGCAGTTCTTC.

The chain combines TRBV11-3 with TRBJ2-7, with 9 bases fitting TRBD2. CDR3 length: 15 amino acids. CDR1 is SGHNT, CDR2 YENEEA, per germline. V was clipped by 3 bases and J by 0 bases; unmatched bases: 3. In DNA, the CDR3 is TGTGCCAGCAGCTTCAGCGGGGGGAGCTCCTACGAGCAGTACTTC. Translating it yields CASSFSGGSSYEQYF.

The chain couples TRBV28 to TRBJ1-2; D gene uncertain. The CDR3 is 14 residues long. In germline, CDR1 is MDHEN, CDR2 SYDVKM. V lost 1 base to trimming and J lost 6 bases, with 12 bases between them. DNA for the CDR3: TGTGCCAGCAGTTTATATGGGGTGTACAATGGCTACACCTTC. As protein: CASSLYGVYNGYTF.

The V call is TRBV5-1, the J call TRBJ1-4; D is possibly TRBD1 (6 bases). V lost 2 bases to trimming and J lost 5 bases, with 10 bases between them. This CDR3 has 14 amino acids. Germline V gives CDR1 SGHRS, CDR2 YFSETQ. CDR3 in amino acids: CASSLQGKNEKLFF. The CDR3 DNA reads TGCGCCAGCAGCTTACAGGGAAAAAATGAAAAACTGTTTTTT.

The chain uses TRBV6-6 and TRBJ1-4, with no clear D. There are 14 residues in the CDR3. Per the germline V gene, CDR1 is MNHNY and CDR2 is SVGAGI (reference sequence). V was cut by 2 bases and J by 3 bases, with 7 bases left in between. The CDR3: CASSYGASNEKLFF. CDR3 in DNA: TGTGCCAGCAGTTACGGAGCGTCTAATGAAAAACTGTTTTTT.

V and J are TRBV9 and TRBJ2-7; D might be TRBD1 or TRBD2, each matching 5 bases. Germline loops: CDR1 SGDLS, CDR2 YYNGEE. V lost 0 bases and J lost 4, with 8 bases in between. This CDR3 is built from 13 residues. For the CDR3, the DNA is TGTGCCAGCAGCGTAGCGGGACGTTACGAGCAGTACTTC. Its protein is CASSVAGRYEQYF.

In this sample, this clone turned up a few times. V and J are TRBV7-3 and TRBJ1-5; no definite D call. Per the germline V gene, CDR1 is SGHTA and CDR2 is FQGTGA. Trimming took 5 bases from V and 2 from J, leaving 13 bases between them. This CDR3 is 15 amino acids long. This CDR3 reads CASSKTGNGNQPQHF. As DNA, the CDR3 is TGTGCCAGCAGCAAGACGGGGAACGGCAATCAGCCCCAGCATTTT.

The CDR3 spells CASSVGGTPNEKLFF. The CDR3 DNA reads TGTGCCAGCAGCGTAGGAGGGACCCCTAATGAAAAACTGTTTTTT. V gene TRBV9 combines with J gene TRBJ1-4; a weak D match, TRBD1 (5 bases). CDR1 SGDLS and CDR2 YYNGEE come from the germline V gene. CDR3 length: 15 residues. The ends were cut back, 0 bases at V and 3 bases at J, with 9 bases in the middle.

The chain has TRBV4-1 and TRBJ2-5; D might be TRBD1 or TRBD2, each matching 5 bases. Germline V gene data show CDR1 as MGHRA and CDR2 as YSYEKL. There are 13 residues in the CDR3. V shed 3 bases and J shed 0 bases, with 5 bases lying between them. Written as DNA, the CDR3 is TGCGCCAGCAGCCAGGGACACCAAGAGACCCAGTACTTC. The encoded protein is CASSQGHQETQYF.